This T cell receptor (beta chain) was identified during a study of blood T cell repertoires in COVID-19 (dated by TCRdb to 2018 to 2021). Regarding the research as a whole: Samples covering the acute and convalescent phases of COVID-19 were provided by collaborators in the United States, Italy and Spain. The prospective study material was composed of cDNA or gDNA derived from T cells, B-cell-depleted T cells, or PBMCs. The dataset comprised deeply sampled blood TCRbeta repertoires from subjects exposed to, actively infected with, or recovered from COVID-19. The repertoires were released in a freely available public database intended as a resource for research on the immune response to SARS-CoV-2. The samples were drawn from two sources: the first 160 participants of the ongoing ImmuneRACE study, and approximately 1,300 subjects contributed by 6 global collaborators. The sample metadata nearly always contained a de-identified subject ID, COVID-19 status, age in years and sex. Where available, HLA class I and class II types were obtained from metadata supplied by the sample provider rather than from assay-based typing. Beyond this particular receptor, the publication reports: How much clinical and demographic metadata was included differed by source and by participant, and the metadata was provided uncurated.

The immunoSEQ Assay, a bias-controlled multiplex PCR, was used to amplify TCRbeta CDR3 regions from genomic DNA. For the original study's pipeline: The number of nucleated cells in each sample was estimated by amplification of reference gene primers within the assay. Sequence reads were collapsed and filtered to measure the absolute abundance of every unique TCRbeta CDR3 rearrangement. Productive Simpson clonality was computed per sample as the square root of Simpson's diversity index over productive rearrangements. What TCRdb holds here is the immuneACCESS table cut down to in-frame rearrangements. Part of the clones is not present; checked against another copy, under half of the missing clones reflect an unresolved V gene, and the others are unexplained. V, J and clone size were drawn from that table, and D and trimming were deduced from the DNA. The sample contains some 37,000 clones, 75% to 90% of them found a single time. Of the sample, 12% falls within the top ten clones.

A note on this clone: Its antigen remains unidentified. Nothing much larger sits one base from this clone, and base qualities are not available.

Collaborating institutions collected whole blood in K2EDTA tubes following their own protocols. For TCRbeta analysis, collaborator samples were shipped as frozen whole blood, as isolated PBMCs, or as DNA extracted from either sample type. Trimmed from V: 6 bases; trimmed from J: 6 bases; junction bases lacking a gene match: 7. From cysteine to phenylalanine, the CDR3 is 14 amino acids long. The only DNA kept is the CDR3, 42 bases in frame from the first base. The germline V gene provides CDR1 MDHEN and CDR2 SYDVKM. This clonotype originated in a man between 65 and 85 years old with acute or convalescent COVID-19. The sample comprised peripheral blood. The chain is encoded by TRBV28 joined to TRBJ2-7, and TRBD2 aligns with 11 junction nucleotides. The CDR3 has the sequence CASRVAGGPIEQYF. In nucleotides, the sequence is TGTGCCAGCAGGGTAGCGGGAGGGCCCATCGAGCAGTACTTC.